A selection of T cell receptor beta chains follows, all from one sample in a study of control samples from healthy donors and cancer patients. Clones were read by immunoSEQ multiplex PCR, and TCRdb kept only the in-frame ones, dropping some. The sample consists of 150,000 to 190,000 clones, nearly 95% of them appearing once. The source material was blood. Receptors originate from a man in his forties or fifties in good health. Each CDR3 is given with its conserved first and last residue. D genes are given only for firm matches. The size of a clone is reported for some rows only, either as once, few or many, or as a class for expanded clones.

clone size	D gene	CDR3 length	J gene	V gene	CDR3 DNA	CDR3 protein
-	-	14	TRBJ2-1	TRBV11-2	TGTGCCAGCAGCTTATTATCCTCATACAATGAGCAGTTCTTC	CASSLLSSYNEQFF
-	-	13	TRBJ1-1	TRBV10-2	TGCGCCAGCAGTGAGGGGACACTCACTGAAGCTTTCTTT	CASSEGTLTEAFF
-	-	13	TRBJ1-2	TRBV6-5	TGTGCCAGCAGTTACTCGCCTAACTATGGCTACACCTTC	CASSYSPNYGYTF
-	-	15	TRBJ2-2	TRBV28	TGTGCCAGCAGTCCGACTCCCCGAGGCACCGGGGAGCTGTTTTTT	CASSPTPRGTGELFF
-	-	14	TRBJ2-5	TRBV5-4	TGTGCCAGCAGCGTGGCCCGGGGGATGGAGACCCAGTACTTC	CASSVARGMETQYF
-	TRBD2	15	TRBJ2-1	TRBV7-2	TGTGCCAGCAGTCGTTTTAGCGGGGGGTACAATGAGCAGTTCTTC	CASSRFSGGYNEQFF
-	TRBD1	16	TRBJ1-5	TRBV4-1	TGCGCCAGCAGCCAAGACAGCGACAGGGATAATCAGCCCCAGCATTTT	CASSQDSDRDNQPQHF
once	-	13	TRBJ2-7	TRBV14	TGTGCCAGCAGCAGGACCAAGGGGAGCGAGCAGTACTTC	CASSRTKGSEQYF
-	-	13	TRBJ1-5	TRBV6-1	TGTGCCAGCAGTGAAAACCCCAATCAGCCCCAGCATTTT	CASSENPNQPQHF
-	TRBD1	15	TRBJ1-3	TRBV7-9	TGTGCCAGCAGCTTCGACAGGGTAGCTGGAAACACCATATATTTT	CASSFDRVAGNTIYF
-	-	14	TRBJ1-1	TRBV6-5	TGTGCCAGCAGGGAGATACCTTTGAACACTGAAGCTTTCTTT	CASREIPLNTEAFF
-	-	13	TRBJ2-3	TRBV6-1	TGTGCCAGCAGTGAAAAGCGCTCGGATACGCAGTATTTT	CASSEKRSDTQYF
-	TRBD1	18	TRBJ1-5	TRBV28	TGTGCCAGCAGTCCCCTTCAACTGGACAGGGATGGCAATCAGCCCCAGCATTTT	CASSPLQLDRDGNQPQHF
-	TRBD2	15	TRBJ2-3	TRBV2	TGTGCCAGCAGTATGGGACTAGCGGGAGCAGATACGCAGTATTTT	CASSMGLAGADTQYF
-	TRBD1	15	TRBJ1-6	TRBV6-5	TGTGCCAGCAGTTCTGGACAGGGAAATAATTCACCCCTCCACTTT	CASSSGQGNNSPLHF
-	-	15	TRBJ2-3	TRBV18	TGTGCCAGCTCACCCGTAGGACTTCTGCCAGATACGCAGTATTTT	CASSPVGLLPDTQYF
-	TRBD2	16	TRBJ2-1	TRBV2	TGTGCCAGCAGTGAAGGGCTAGCGGGAACTGGTAATGAGCAGTTCTTC	CASSEGLAGTGNEQFF
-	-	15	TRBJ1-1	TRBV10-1	TGCGCCAGCACCCCAGGACCCACGATGAACACTGAAGCTTTCTTT	CASTPGPTMNTEAFF
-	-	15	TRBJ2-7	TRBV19	TGTGCCAGTAGTATTTCCTGGGGCTCAGTCTACGAGCAGTACTTC	CASSISWGSVYEQYF
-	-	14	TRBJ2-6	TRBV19	TGTGCCAGTAGGACTACTTCTGGGGCCAACGTCCTGACTTTC	CASRTTSGANVLTF
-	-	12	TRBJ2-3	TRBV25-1	TGTGCCAGCCAGGGCTTAGCAGATACGCAGTATTTT	CASQGLADTQYF
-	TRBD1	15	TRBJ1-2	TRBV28	TGTGCCAGCAGCACCCGACTTGACAGGGGCTATGGCTACACCTTC	CASSTRLDRGYGYTF
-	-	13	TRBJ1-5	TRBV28	TGTGCCAGCAGACAGGGTAGCAATCAGCCCCAGCATTTT	CASRQGSNQPQHF
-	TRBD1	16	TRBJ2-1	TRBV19	TGTGCCAGTAGTATAGATGGCAGGGGGTCTTACAATGAGCAGTTCTTC	CASSIDGRGSYNEQFF
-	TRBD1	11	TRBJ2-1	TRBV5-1	TGCGCCAGCACCCTGACAGGGGAGCAGTTCTTC	CASTLTGEQFF
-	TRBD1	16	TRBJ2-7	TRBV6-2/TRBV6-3	TGTGCCAGCAGTTACTCAGGGACAGGGAAGATCGACGAGCAGTACTTC	CASSYSGTGKIDEQYF
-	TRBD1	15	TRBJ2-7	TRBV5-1	TGCGCCAGCAGCGGACAGGGGGGGAGCTCCTACGAGCAGTACTTC	CASSGQGGSSYEQYF
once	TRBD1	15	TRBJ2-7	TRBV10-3	TGTGCCATCAGGGGATTCGGGACAGGGGGCCTCGAGCAGTACTTC	CAIRGFGTGGLEQYF
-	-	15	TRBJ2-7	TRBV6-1	TGTGCCAGCAGTGAATCGCCGCCCTATCTACCTCAGCAGTACTTC	CASSESPPYLPQQYF
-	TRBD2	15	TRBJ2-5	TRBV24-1	TGTGCCACCAGTGAGTGGCTAGCGGGACAAGAGACCCAGTACTTC	CATSEWLAGQETQYF
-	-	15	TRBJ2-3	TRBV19	TGTGCCAGTAGGGGACTTGGACGTAGCACAGATACGCAGTATTTT	CASRGLGRSTDTQYF
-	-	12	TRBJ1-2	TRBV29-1	TGCAGCGTTGTGCTGGGGAACTATGGCTACACCTTC	CSVVLGNYGYTF
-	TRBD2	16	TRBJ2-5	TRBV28	TGTGCCAGCACCCCGCCTTTCCAGCGGGAGGGTGAGACCCAGTACTTC	CASTPPFQREGETQYF
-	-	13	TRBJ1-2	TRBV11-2	TGTGCCAGCAGCCCAGGGGAGGGCTATGGCTACACCTTC	CASSPGEGYGYTF
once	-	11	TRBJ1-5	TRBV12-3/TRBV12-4	TGTGCCAGCAGTTTGGGAAATCCCCAGCATTTT	CASSLGNPQHF
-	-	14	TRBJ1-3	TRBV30	TGTGCCTGGAACCCGGGGCAGTCTGGAAACACCATATATTTT	CAWNPGQSGNTIYF
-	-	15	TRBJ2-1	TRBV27	TGTGCCAGCAGTTTAGGCCCTTACAGCTACAATGAGCAGTTCTTC	CASSLGPYSYNEQFF
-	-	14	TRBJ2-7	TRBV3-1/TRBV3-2	TGTGCCAGCAGCGCGACAGCTACTGCCTACGAGCAGTACTTC	CASSATATAYEQYF
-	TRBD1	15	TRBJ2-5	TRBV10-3	TGTGCCATCAGTGAGCGGGGACAGTTACAAGAGACCCAGTACTTC	CAISERGQLQETQYF
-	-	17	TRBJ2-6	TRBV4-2	TGTGCCAGCAGCCGGTACAGGGAGTTGTCTGGGGCCAACGTCCTGACTTTC	CASSRYRELSGANVLTF
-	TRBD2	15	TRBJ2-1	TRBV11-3	TGTGCCAGCAGCTTAGGTCTAGCGGGAAACAATGAGCAGTTCTTC	CASSLGLAGNNEQFF
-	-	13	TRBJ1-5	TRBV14	TGTGCCAGCAGCCCAATGGGAAACACGCCCCAGCATTTT	CASSPMGNTPQHF
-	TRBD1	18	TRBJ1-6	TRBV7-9	TGTGCCAGCAGCCCCGGGACAGGGGGCTCGGTCTATAATTCACCCCTCCACTTT	CASSPGTGGSVYNSPLHF
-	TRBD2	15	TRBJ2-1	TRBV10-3	TGTGCCATCACTAGAGGACTAGCGACCTACAATGAGCAGTTCTTC	CAITRGLATYNEQFF
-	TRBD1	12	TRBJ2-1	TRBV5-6	TGTGCCAGCAGCTCTTACAGGGGTGTGTTGTTCTTC	CASSSYRGVLFF
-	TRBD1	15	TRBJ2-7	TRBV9	TGTGCCAGCAGCCCCCAACCCGGACAGGCCTACGAGCAGTACTTC	CASSPQPGQAYEQYF
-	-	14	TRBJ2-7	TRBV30	TGTGCCTGGCGCCCCCCGGGCAGGGCATACGAGCAGTACTTC	CAWRPPGRAYEQYF
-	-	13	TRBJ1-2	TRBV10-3	TGTGCCATCAGTCAGGACAAGAACTATGGCTACACCTTC	CAISQDKNYGYTF
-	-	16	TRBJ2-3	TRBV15	TGTGCCACCAGCAGAGTGACCACGTGGGGGACAGATACGCAGTATTTT	CATSRVTTWGTDTQYF
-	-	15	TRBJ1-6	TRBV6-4	TGTGCCAGCAGTGACTCATGGGCGTATAATTCACCCCTCCACTTT	CASSDSWAYNSPLHF
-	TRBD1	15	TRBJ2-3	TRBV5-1	TGCGCCAGCACCCTGGGCAGGGGGCCCACAGATACGCAGTATTTT	CASTLGRGPTDTQYF
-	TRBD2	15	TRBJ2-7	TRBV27	TGTGCCAGCGGGGGACTAGCGGGAGGAACCTACGAGCAGTACTTC	CASGGLAGGTYEQYF
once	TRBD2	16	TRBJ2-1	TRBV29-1	TGCAGCGTTGAACGTGGGCTAGCGGGTTCCTACAATGAGCAGTTCTTC	CSVERGLAGSYNEQFF
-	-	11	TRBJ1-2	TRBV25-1	TGTGCCAGCAGTGGCGTCTATGGCTACACCTTC	CASSGVYGYTF
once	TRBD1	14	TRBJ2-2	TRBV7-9	TGTGCCGCCTTAGGGACAGTGAACACCGGGGAGCTGTTTTTT	CAALGTVNTGELFF
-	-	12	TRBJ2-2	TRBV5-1	TGCGCCAGCAGCACATACACCGGGGAGCTGTTTTTT	CASSTYTGELFF
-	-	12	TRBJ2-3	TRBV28	TGTGCCAGCCCCAGCAGCACAGATACGCAGTATTTT	CASPSSTDTQYF
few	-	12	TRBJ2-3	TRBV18	TGTGCCAGCTCACCACGGGGGGATACGCAGTATTTT	CASSPRGDTQYF